Following are 9 T cell receptor beta chains from one sample sequenced in a study of vaccination and CD4 T cells after COVID-19. The sample's time point: late sampling 161 to 241 days after vaccination in three convalescent patients. As for treatment: roughly ten-day PBMC culture with coronavirus spike peptide pools or control peptides (ViraFEST assay). The assay that was used to sequence DNA from cultured CD4+ T cells was the Oncomine TCR Beta short-read assay. TCRdb reprocessed the PCR reads with MiXCR, giving one entry per CDR3 protein. The sample lists around 19,000 distinct CDR3 sequences, roughly 35% seen once, with less than 3% in the top ten. Their cognate antigens are unknown. Sequenced material: CD4+ T cells from blood, cultured in vitro, taken about 7 months after SARS-CoV-2 vaccination. The source of these receptors is a human donor who had recovered from COVID-19.

J is TRBJ2-7 and V is TRBV28; 7 bases fit TRBD1. Trimming removed 2 bases from V and 4 bases from J; junction bases left unmatched: 8. Looked up from germline, CDR1 is MDHEN and CDR2 is SYDVKM. This CDR3 spans 15 amino acids. DNA of the CDR3: TGTGCCAGCAGTTTAACCGGACAGGCATTTTACGAGCAGTACTTC. This gives the protein CASSLTGQAFYEQYF.

The gene calls are TRBV5-1 and TRBJ2-7, with D maybe TRBD2 (5 bases). V lost 4 bases and J lost 3, with 14 bases in between. The CDR3 contains 14 residues. Germline V gene data show CDR1 as SGHRS and CDR2 as YFSETQ. CDR3 DNA: TGCGCCAGCAGCCGGCCGGGAAACATCTACGAGCAGTACTTC. Residues: CASSRPGNIYEQYF.

This chain links TRBV10-3 with TRBJ2-3, with TRBD2 matching over 9 bases. Germline-derived CDR1 and CDR2 are ENHRY and SYGVKD. Losses at the gene ends were 8 bases for V and 5 bases for J; bases not matched to a gene: 17. There are 17 residues in the CDR3. Here the CDR3 DNA reads TGTGCCATCGGGGACGGCGGGAGGGATACCTCACAAGATACGCAGTATTTT. Protein: CAIGDGGRDTSQDTQYF.

The chain has TRBV25-1 and TRBJ1-6, with D tentatively TRBD1 (5 bases). The ends were cut back, 1 base at V and 0 bases at J, with 10 bases in the middle. Per the germline V gene, CDR1 is MGHDK and CDR2 is SYGVNS. The CDR3 totals 17 residues. The CDR3 region is CASSESGLSSYNSPLHF. CDR3 nucleotide sequence: TGTGCCAGCAGTGAATCGGGGCTGAGCTCCTATAATTCACCCCTCCACTTT.

As for this clonotype: One junction end does not reproduce the germline sequence, and a read error may be involved. The chain employs TRBV7-9 and TRBJ2-3, with unresolved D. Germline CDR1 and CDR2: SEHNR and FQNEAQ (reference sequence). The CDR3 sequence is 12 residues long. The CDR3 reads CASSSVTVTQYF. CDR3 sequence (DNA): TGTGCCAGCAGCTCCGTCACAGTTACGCAGTATTTT.

This clonotype was counted only a few times. The V call is TRBV4-2, the J call TRBJ2-7, with 10 bases identical to TRBD2. V was pared by 1 base and J by 2 bases, with 2 bases of the junction left unmatched. Germline V CDR1 and CDR2: LGHNA, YNFKEQ. The CDR3 is 15 amino acids. Written as DNA, the CDR3 is TGTGCCAGCAGCCAAGGGACTAGCGGAGCCTACGAGCAGTACTTC. This sequence encodes CASSQGTSGAYEQYF.

This clonotype was observed a handful of times. The gene calls are TRBV23-1 and TRBJ2-3; the D gene could be TRBD1 or TRBD2 (5 bases each). TRBV23-1 is labeled an ORF, and its function is uncertain. CDR3 length: 15 residues. CDR3 loop: CSRGRGSMSTDTQYF. In DNA form, the CDR3 reads TGCTCTCGTGGTCGGGGCAGCATGAGCACAGATACGCAGTATTTT.

The chain uses TRBV4-1 and TRBJ2-6; either TRBD1 or TRBD2 may fit D (6 bases each). Germline V lookup: CDR1 MGHRA, CDR2 YSYEKL. The CDR3 consists of 18 residues. V was pared by 1 base and J by 0 bases, with 13 bases between. CDR3 sequence: CASSQVRGVRSGANVLTF. As DNA, the CDR3 is TGCGCCAGCAGCCAAGTGAGGGGGGTTCGCTCTGGGGCCAACGTCCTGACTTTC.

This clonotype was observed a handful of times. The CDR3 bases are TGCAGTGCTAGAGCCCCCCGGACAGGGATGAAAGTCATTCAGTACTTC. It yields the protein CSARAPRTGMKVIQYF. This chain joins TRBV20-1 and TRBJ2-4, with 8 bases fitting TRBD1. The CDR3 sequence is 16 residues long. The V and J ends lost 1 base and 9 bases, in that order; junction bases with no gene match: 14. Germline-derived CDR1 and CDR2 are DFQATT and SNEGSKA (reference sequence).